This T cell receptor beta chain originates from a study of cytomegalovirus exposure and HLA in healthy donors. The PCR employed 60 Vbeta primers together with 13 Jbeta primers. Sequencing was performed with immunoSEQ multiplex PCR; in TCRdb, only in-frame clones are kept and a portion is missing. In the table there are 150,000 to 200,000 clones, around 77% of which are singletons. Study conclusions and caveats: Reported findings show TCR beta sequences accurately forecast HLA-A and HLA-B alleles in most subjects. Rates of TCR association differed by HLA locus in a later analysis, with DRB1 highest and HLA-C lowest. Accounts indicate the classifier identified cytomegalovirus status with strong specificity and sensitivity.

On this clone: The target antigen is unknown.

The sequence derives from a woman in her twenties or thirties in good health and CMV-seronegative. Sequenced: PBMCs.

The CDR3 DNA reads as TGTGCCAGCAGCCAGGTCGCTCTGACGGGAGGCCGTCACAATGAGCAGTTCTTC. This encodes CASSQVALTGGRHNEQFF. This chain links TRBV4-2 with TRBJ2-1; 7 bases fit TRBD2. The CDR3 runs to 18 residues. Germline assignment: CDR1 LGHNA and CDR2 YNFKEQ. The V and J ends lost 3 bases and 5 bases, in that order; junction bases with no gene match: 16.